The clone carrying this T cell receptor beta chain was seen many times. As yet, its antigen is unknown. The sample comes from a study of T cells in Graves' hyperthyroidism and ophthalmopathy. Study conclusions and caveats: Within blood appeared most thyroid clonotypes that had expanded above 0.001.

Researchers amplified the TCR beta CDR3 regions from RNA transcripts. An initial round of RT-PCR targeting the TCR CDR3 relied on the HTBI primer set. Using its own MiXCR run on the multiplex PCR reads, TCRdb lists one record per CDR3 protein. Among 560,000 or so distinct CDR3 sequences listed, about 20% were seen once. Unmatched junction bases numbered 7, after V lost 6 bases and J lost 5 bases. CDR3 length equals 13 residues. Sequencing was done on a sample of blood. This chain connects TRBV12-3 or TRBV12-4 to TRBJ2-7; 7 bases line up with TRBD1. The receptor's source is a man in his forties with Graves' ophthalmopathy. The CDR3 DNA reads TGTGCCAGCAGCTATGGACAGGTGAACGAGCAGTACTTC. Translated: CASSYGQVNEQYF.